The 31 T cell receptor beta chains below were found in one sample sequenced in a study of Ad26.COV2.S vaccination and SARS-CoV-2 variants. Documented treatment: about 20 received Ad26.COV2.S at low or high dose, single or two shots; a few received placebo; per-sample allocation not given. Day 63 after the first injection of vaccine or placebo was the sampling time. Sequenced by immunoSEQ multiplex PCR; TCRdb stores in-frame clones only, minus some. Of around 400,000 clones in the sample, 75% to 95% were seen once. The material was peripheral blood, obtained in a trial of Ad26.COV2.S vaccine versus placebo. These receptors were collected from a person aged 18 to 59 who received the Ad26.COV2.S COVID-19 vaccine or a placebo.

This chain joins TRBV6-5 and TRBJ2-3; D call uncertain. Trimming pared 6 bases from V and 1 base from J, leaving 14 bases between. The CDR3 spans 15 residues. CDR1 MNHEY and CDR2 SVGAGI come from the germline V gene. As DNA, the CDR3 is TGTGCCAGCAGCCCCGGTTCGGCGGGCACAGATACGCAGTATTTT. It encodes CASSPGSAGTDTQYF.

The rearrangement uses TRBV5-1 and TRBJ2-7; a possible D gene is TRBD2 (5 bases). V shed 0 bases and J shed 7 bases, with 11 bases lying between them. Germline CDR1 reads SGHRS; CDR2 reads YFSETQ. This CDR3 is built from 13 residues. The chain's CDR3 is CASSLALASEQYF. As DNA, the CDR3 is TGCGCCAGCAGCTTGGCCCTAGCAAGTGAGCAGTACTTC. The full variable domain, in which reference TRBV5-1 and TRBJ2-7 provide the parts outside the CDR3, is KAGVTQTPRYLIKTRGQQVTLSCSPISGHRSVSWYQQTPGQGLQFLFEYFSETQRNKGNFPGRFSGRQFSNSRSEMNVSTLELGDSALYLCASSLALASEQYFGPGTRLTVT.

In this sample, this clone turned up once. The chain employs TRBV28 and TRBJ1-1, with unresolved D. V lost 2 bases to trimming and J lost 0 bases, with 7 bases between them. The CDR3 contains 14 residues. Germline assignment: CDR1 MDHEN and CDR2 SYDVKM. CDR3 in amino acids: CASSLVSMNTEAFF. In DNA form, the CDR3 reads TGTGCCAGCAGTTTAGTCAGTATGAACACTGAAGCTTTCTTT.

The chain combines TRBV28 with TRBJ1-5; 8 bases line up with TRBD1. Germline CDR1 and CDR2: MDHEN and SYDVKM. The CDR3 is made up of 15 amino acids. V gave up 8 bases and J gave up 2 bases; unmatched junction bases: 8. CDR3 bases: TGTGCCAGCGCTTGGACAGGGTGGGGCAATCAGCCCCAGCATTTT. Its translation: CASAWTGWGNQPQHF.

The V gene is TRBV6-2 or TRBV6-3, the J gene TRBJ1-2; D is possibly TRBD1 (5 bases). The CDR3 has 15 amino acids. The germline CDR1 and CDR2 sequences are MNHEY and SVGEGT. The V end was cut by 2 bases, the J end by 8 bases, with 18 bases between. This CDR3 is CASSYLGDSLDGYTF. For the CDR3, the DNA is TGTGCCAGCAGTTACCTGGGGGACTCTCTAGACGGCTACACCTTC.

This chain uses TRBV5-1 with TRBJ1-2, with D tentatively TRBD1 (5 bases). V was clipped by 0 bases and J by 3 bases, with 9 bases between them. Germline CDR1 is SGHRS and CDR2 is YFSETQ. CDR3 length: 14 residues. CDR3 coding DNA: TGCGCCAGCAGCTTGGGAGGGGCGGACTATGGCTACACCTTC. This gives the protein CASSLGGADYGYTF.

J is TRBJ2-7 and V is TRBV6-6; 9 bases match TRBD1. The V gene's germline CDR1 is MNHNY and CDR2 SVGAGI (reference sequence). The CDR3 loop spans 15 amino acids. The junction had 12 bases not matched to a gene; V was cut back by 6 bases and J by 6 bases. CDR3 amino acids: CASSKEQGARGEQYF. DNA for the CDR3: TGTGCCAGCAGCAAGGAACAGGGGGCGCGTGGCGAGCAGTACTTC.

The rearrangement joins TRBV6-2 or TRBV6-3 to TRBJ2-7, with D possibly being TRBD1 (6 bases). CDR1 MNHEY and CDR2 SVGEGT come from the germline V gene. Trimming left V 5 bases short and J 2 bases short, with 13 bases between. This CDR3 has 14 amino acids. The CDR3 DNA follows: TGTGCCAGCAGTCCGAGAGGGGGACCCTACGAGCAGTACTTC. It is translated as CASSPRGGPYEQYF.

In DNA, the CDR3 is TGCAGCGTTACCCCGGGATTCCACACAGATACGCAGTATTTT. As protein: CSVTPGFHTDTQYF. The chain is built from TRBV29-1 and TRBJ2-3; tentatively, D is TRBD2 (5 bases). The V end was cut by 5 bases, the J end by 2 bases, with 14 bases between. CDR3 size: 14 residues. Per germline, CDR1 SQVTM and CDR2 ANQGSEA.

The chain carries TRBV18 and TRBJ2-5, with D maybe TRBD1 (6 bases). Germline CDR1 reads KGHSH; CDR2 reads LQKENI. V lost 5 bases, J lost 0 bases, and 7 bases lay in between. The CDR3 is 13 amino acids. The CDR3, as DNA: TGTGCCAGCTCAGGACAGAACCAAGAGACCCAGTACTTC. This gives the protein CASSGQNQETQYF. The full variable domain, rest sourced from reference TRBV18 and TRBJ2-5, is NAGVMQNPRHLVRRRGQEARLRCSPMKGHSHVYWYRQLPEEGLKFMVYLQKENIIDESGMPKERFSAEFPKEGPSILRIQQVVRGDSAAYFCASSGQNQETQYFGPGTRLLVL.

The chain carries TRBV5-1 and TRBJ2-4, with TRBD2 matching over 11 bases. CDR3 length equals 15 residues. Germline CDR1 SGHRS, CDR2 YFSETQ. The V segment lost 2 bases and the J segment 6 bases; nucleotides outside the gene matches: 4. In DNA, the CDR3 is TGCGCCAGCAGCTTACTCGGGACTAGCGGAAACATTCAGTACTTC. This encodes CASSLLGTSGNIQYF. Full variable domain (rest looked up from reference TRBV5-1 and TRBJ2-4): KAGVTQTPRYLIKTRGQQVTLSCSPISGHRSVSWYQQTPGQGLQFLFEYFSETQRNKGNFPGRFSGRQFSNSRSEMNVSTLELGDSALYLCASSLLGTSGNIQYFGAGTRLSVL.

This chain connects TRBV9 to TRBJ1-6; D is undetermined. The length of the CDR3 is 15 residues. The V gene lost 0 bases and the J gene lost 7 bases, with 11 bases spanning the gap. Germline assignment: CDR1 SGDLS and CDR2 YYNGEE. CDR3 protein: CASSVDPSINSPLHF. DNA for the CDR3: TGTGCCAGCAGCGTAGACCCCTCCATCAATTCACCCCTCCACTTT. Based on the CDR3 plus reference TRBV9 and TRBJ1-6, the full variable domain is DSGVTQTPKHLITATGQRVTLRCSPRSGDLSVYWYQQSLDQGLQFLIQYYNGEERAKGNILERFSAQQFPDLHSELNLSSLELGDSALYFCASSVDPSINSPLHFGNGTRLTVT.

This clone occurred a few times. The V gene is TRBV5-3, the J gene TRBJ1-6; D is uncertain. TRBV5-3 falls under the ORF class, with uncertain function. V was pared by 4 bases and J by 5 bases, with 22 bases between. The CDR3 sequence is 18 residues long. The CDR3 loop reads CARSPEVPRRWNNSPLHF. CDR3 nucleotide sequence: TGTGCCAGAAGCCCCGAAGTTCCCAGGCGGTGGAATAATTCACCCCTCCACTTT.

This chain links TRBV19 with TRBJ1-1; D not certain. The CDR3 runs 14 residues. Germline V lookup: CDR1 LNHDA, CDR2 SQIVND (reference sequence). The ends were cut back, 7 bases at V and 11 bases at J, with 23 bases in the middle. CDR3 in DNA: TGTGCCAGTAATCCCCGGCGTTCAGCTCCCGCGGCTTTCTTT. Translation: CASNPRRSAPAAFF.

V and J are TRBV7-2 and TRBJ1-4, with D hard to call. Germline V gene sequence: CDR1 SGHTA, CDR2 FQGNSA. Trimming stripped 5 bases from V and 0 bases from J, with 7 bases between. The CDR3 loop spans 14 amino acids. DNA for the CDR3: TGTGCCAGCAGCCGGAGTCCAACTAATGAAAAACTGTTTTTT. Its translation is CASSRSPTNEKLFF.

The V call is TRBV6-6, the J call TRBJ1-1; D gene uncertain. The CDR3 is 12 amino acids. With 10 bases removed from V and 1 base from J, the gap between germline ends came to 10 bases. Germline V CDR1 and CDR2: MNHNY, SVGAGI (reference sequence). CDR3 loop: CATRWANTEAFF. DNA for the CDR3: TGTGCCACCCGCTGGGCGAACACTGAAGCTTTCTTT.

The chain recombines TRBV3-1 (or the pseudogene TRBV3-2) with TRBJ2-5, with 7 bases lining up with TRBD2. There are 14 residues in the CDR3. V trimming: 0 bases; J trimming: 5 bases; junction bases outside the gene matches: 3. CDR1 and CDR2 from the germline V gene are LGHDT and YNNKEL (reference sequence). CDR3 sequence (DNA): TGTGCCAGCAGCCAAGATTCCGGGAGGGAGACCCAGTACTTC. The encoded protein is CASSQDSGRETQYF.

The J gene is TRBJ1-1, the V gene TRBV5-4, with a tentative D call TRBD1 (5 bases). This CDR3 is 14 amino acids long. CDR1 and CDR2 from the germline V gene are SGHNT and YYREEE (reference sequence). Deletions cut 2 bases from V and 4 bases from J, with 12 bases between. The CDR3 here is CASSFRGGGTEAFF. The CDR3 nucleotides read TGTGCCAGCAGCTTCCGGGGCGGTGGCACTGAAGCTTTCTTT. Drawing the rest from reference TRBV5-4 and TRBJ1-1, the complete variable domain is ETGVTQSPTHLIKTRGQQVTLRCSSQSGHNTVSWYQQALGQGPQFIFQYYREEENGRGNFPPRFSGLQFPNYSSELNVNALELDDSALYLCASSFRGGGTEAFFGQGTRLTVV.

The CDR3 here is CASPRSGKWNEQYF. Written as DNA, the CDR3 is TGTGCCAGCCCTAGGAGCGGAAAGTGGAACGAGCAGTACTTC. The rearrangement uses TRBV25-1 and TRBJ2-7, with D maybe TRBD2 (5 bases). Trimming stripped 8 bases from V and 5 bases from J, with 19 bases between. CDR3 length equals 14 residues. From germline, CDR1 is MGHDK and CDR2 SYGVNS.

The chain couples TRBV19 to TRBJ2-7; TRBD1 aligns across 7 bases. The CDR3 consists of 13 residues. Losses at the gene ends were 4 bases for V and 2 bases for J; bases not matched to a gene: 2. Per the germline V gene, CDR1 is LNHDA and CDR2 is SQIVND (reference sequence). The CDR3: CASSNRGTYEQYF. The CDR3 DNA follows: TGTGCCAGTAGTAACAGGGGCACCTACGAGCAGTACTTC.

The chain carries TRBV18 and TRBJ2-1; D not resolved. Per the germline V gene, CDR1 is KGHSH and CDR2 is LQKENI. V lost 2 bases and J lost 4, with 9 bases in between. CDR3 length equals 14 residues. The CDR3 region is CASSPRAFYNEQFF. Written as DNA, the CDR3 is TGTGCCAGCTCACCAAGGGCCTTTTACAATGAGCAGTTCTTC.

The chain uses TRBV5-1 and TRBJ2-7, with 10 bases identical to TRBD1. Germline CDR1 and CDR2: SGHRS and YFSETQ. CDR3 length equals 15 residues. V was clipped by 4 bases and J by 3 bases; unmatched bases: 7. The chain's CDR3 is CASSKTGGLSYEQYF. The CDR3 coding sequence is TGCGCCAGCAGCAAGACAGGGGGCTTAAGCTACGAGCAGTACTTC. The whole variable domain, remainder taken from reference TRBV5-1 and TRBJ2-7, is KAGVTQTPRYLIKTRGQQVTLSCSPISGHRSVSWYQQTPGQGLQFLFEYFSETQRNKGNFPGRFSGRQFSNSRSEMNVSTLELGDSALYLCASSKTGGLSYEQYFGPGTRLTVT.

The V gene is TRBV29-1, the J gene TRBJ2-5; D is unresolved. In germline, CDR1 is SQVTM, CDR2 ANQGSEA. V was cut by 8 bases and J by 5 bases, with 12 bases left in between. The CDR3 consists of 11 residues. CDR3 in amino acids: CSTAAVETQYF. CDR3 in DNA: TGCAGCACCGCTGCCGTCGAGACCCAGTACTTC.

The rearrangement joins TRBV7-2 to TRBJ1-2; 10 bases fit TRBD1. Germline V lookup: CDR1 SGHTA, CDR2 FQGNSA. The V gene end was trimmed by 1 base and the J gene end by 5 bases; junction bases not matched to a gene: 7. This CDR3 is 16 amino acids long. This chain's CDR3 is CASSLVGTGVEYGYTF. The DNA of the CDR3 is TGTGCCAGCAGCTTAGTCGGGACAGGGGTGGAATATGGCTACACCTTC.

This chain uses TRBV3-1 (or the pseudogene TRBV3-2) with TRBJ1-4; D unclear. CDR3 length: 15 residues. The ends were cut back, 0 bases at V and 3 bases at J, with 8 bases in the middle. The germline V gene encodes CDR1 LGHDT and CDR2 YNNKEL (reference sequence). Here the CDR3 DNA reads TGTGCCAGCAGCCAAGATCTAGTAGCTAATGAAAAACTGTTTTTT. This gives the protein CASSQDLVANEKLFF.

This chain uses TRBV30 with TRBJ1-1; 7 bases are a match to TRBD1. The germline V gene encodes CDR1 GTSNPN and CDR2 SVGIG (reference sequence). The CDR3 contains 13 residues. Losses at the gene ends were 1 base for V and 4 bases for J; bases not matched to a gene: 3. The CDR3 DNA reads TGTGCCTGGAGTGGCAGGGGGGGCACTGAAGCTTTCTTT. It encodes CAWSGRGGTEAFF.

The chain employs TRBV4-1 and TRBJ2-7; possible D gene TRBD2, 6 bases. V was pared by 0 bases and J by 5 bases, with 11 bases between. Germline V gene sequence: CDR1 MGHRA, CDR2 YSYEKL. The CDR3 is 14 residues long. The CDR3 loop is CASSQESGANEQYF. CDR3 bases: TGCGCCAGCAGCCAAGAATCGGGAGCCAACGAGCAGTACTTC.

The CDR3 region has the DNA TGCGCCAGCAGCCGAGAGATAACGCGGTCTAATGAAAAACTGTTTTTT. Amino acid sequence: CASSREITRSNEKLFF. The V and J genes are TRBV4-3 and TRBJ1-4; D is uncertain. This CDR3 comprises 16 residues. Per germline, CDR1 LGHNA and CDR2 YSLEER. V was trimmed by 4 bases and J by 3 bases, leaving 15 bases between them.

The chain combines TRBV18 with TRBJ2-7, with a weak D call TRBD1 (5 bases). CDR1 KGHSH and CDR2 LQKENI come from the germline V gene. This CDR3 has 13 residues. V lost 8 bases and J 0 bases, leaving 11 bases between the germline ends. CDR3 amino acids: CASRQSSSYEQYF. The CDR3 coding sequence is TGTGCCAGCAGACAGAGCAGCTCCTACGAGCAGTACTTC. The complete variable domain, with remaining parts taken from reference TRBV18 and TRBJ2-7, reads NAGVMQNPRHLVRRRGQEARLRCSPMKGHSHVYWYRQLPEEGLKFMVYLQKENIIDESGMPKERFSAEFPKEGPSILRIQQVVRGDSAAYFCASRQSSSYEQYFGPGTRLTVT.

The chain is built from TRBV24-1 and TRBJ2-5; tentatively, D is TRBD1 (5 bases). V lost 0 bases to trimming and J lost 7 bases, with 8 bases between them. This CDR3 spans 13 amino acids. Germline CDR1 KGHDR, CDR2 SFDVKD. As DNA, the CDR3 is TGTGCCACCAGTGATTTGCAGGGTTGGACCCAGTACTTC. Residues: CATSDLQGWTQYF.

V usage is TRBV23-1 and J usage is TRBJ2-1; 7 nucleotides agree with TRBD2. TRBV23-1 is flagged as an ORF with uncertain function. This CDR3 has 13 residues. V trimming: 1 base; J trimming: 7 bases; junction bases outside the gene matches: 1. In DNA form, the CDR3 reads TGCGCCAGCAGTCAATTGCGGGGGAATGAGCAGTTCTTC. The encoded protein is CASSQLRGNEQFF.